This T cell receptor beta chain was observed in a study of CD8 T cells in ankylosing spondylitis. Whole-study results and caveats: Characteristic of ankylosing spondylitis blood, it appeared, was a TCR beta motif comprising about eight highly homologous variants. Clones that were linked to disease were CD8+ and were relatively rare in peripheral blood. Earlier work had already found some motif variants in reactive arthritis synovial fluid and blood. Reportedly, significant enrichment of disease-linked clones occurred in matched ankylosing spondylitis synovial fluid.

Quantitative molecular-barcoded 5'-RACE generated the TCR beta libraries. In TCRdb, the 5' RACE reads were re-called with MiXCR into one record per CDR3 protein. Counted here are approximately 400,000 distinct CDR3 sequences, 15% to 20% occurring once; the ten biggest clones make up 0.85% to 1.3%. This clonotype was counted ten times or more. Its antigen is as yet unknown. The V segment lost 4 bases and the J segment 0 bases; nucleotides outside the gene matches: 2. The CDR3 length is 14 residues. Germline CDR1 and CDR2: SGHRS and YFSETQ. The specimen sequenced was blood, either unsorted or a sorted T cell fraction (not recorded which). The sequence came from a male donor with ankylosing spondylitis. This chain connects TRBV5-1 to TRBJ2-3; 7 positions match TRBD1. The CDR3: CASSVDRSTDTQYF. As DNA, the CDR3 is TGCGCCAGCAGCGTGGACAGGAGCACAGATACGCAGTATTTT. Full variable domain (rest looked up from reference TRBV5-1 and TRBJ2-3): KAGVTQTPRYLIKTRGQQVTLSCSPISGHRSVSWYQQTPGQGLQFLFEYFSETQRNKGNFPGRFSGRQFSNSRSEMNVSTLELGDSALYLCASSVDRSTDTQYFGPGTRLTVL.